Here is one TCR beta chain with its context. PCR was performed using 60 Vbeta and 13 Jbeta primers. Using immunoSEQ multiplex PCR, the repertoire was profiled, and TCRdb retains in-frame clones only, with some absent. The repertoire consists of 250,000 to 300,000 clones, with 85% to 95% occurring once and the leading ten covering about 1.5%. This entry comes from a study of cytomegalovirus exposure and HLA in healthy donors. Study information: The study's early data release held about 77 million unique TCRs from HLA-typed donors.

V lost 5 bases, J lost 1 base, and 15 bases lay in between. Looked up from germline, CDR1 is SGDLS and CDR2 is YYNGEE. This CDR3 contains 15 residues. The sequence was obtained from a girl aged 2 to 9 in good health and CMV-seronegative. V is TRBV9 and J is TRBJ1-1; the D is unclear. The sample taken for sequencing was PBMCs. Here the CDR3 DNA reads TGTGCCAGCAGTGAAAGCGTTAGTGGGAACACTGAAGCTTTCTTT. This encodes CASSESVSGNTEAFF.